This is a list of T cell receptor beta chains from one sample in a study of radiation and T cells in renal cell carcinoma. Some clones are missing from TCRdb's copy, which holds only in-frame ones; the method was immunoSEQ multiplex PCR. Of under 5,500 clones in the sample, 50% to 65% are singletons; the top ten hold about half. The sample was tumor tissue, taken from a patient whose treatment included radiotherapy and nephrectomy. The source is a man in his fifties or sixties with renal cell carcinoma. Both conserved end residues are part of each CDR3. A D gene is named only where the DNA matches it firmly. Size is stated for part of the rows, as once, few or many counts, or as a class when the clone is expanded.

V: TRBV18; size: -; length: 17; J: TRBJ2-7; D: TRBD1; DNA: TGTGCCAGCTCACCACCGGGACAGGGGGTCGGCTCCTACGAGCAGTACTTC; CDR3: CASSPPGQGVGSYEQYF
V: TRBV4-1; size: -; length: 13; J: TRBJ2-7; D: -; DNA: TGTGCCAGCAGCCAGCCCCCTAACTACGAGCAGTACTTC; CDR3: CASSQPPNYEQYF
V: TRBV5-1; size: few; length: 14; J: TRBJ1-5; D: TRBD1; DNA: TGCGCCAGCAGCACGACAGGGGGATCTCAGCCCCAGCATTTT; CDR3: CASSTTGGSQPQHF
V: TRBV11-2; size: -; length: 15; J: TRBJ2-7; D: -; DNA: TGTGCCAGCAGCTTAATGGGTACGACTGCCTACGAGCAGTACTTC; CDR3: CASSLMGTTAYEQYF
V: TRBV2; size: -; length: 15; J: TRBJ1-2; D: -; DNA: TGTGCCAGCATCCCCCGGGACGGACCTAACTATGGCTACACCTTC; CDR3: CASIPRDGPNYGYTF
V: TRBV15; size: medium-sized; length: 18; J: TRBJ2-3; D: -; DNA: TGTGCCACCAGCAGAGATCGTCCCGGGCGTGAACGGGGAGATACGCAGTATTTT; CDR3: CATSRDRPGRERGDTQYF
V: TRBV27; size: -; length: 16; J: TRBJ1-6; D: -; DNA: TGTGCCAGCAGTCTAGGCGGAGGGTCCTATAATTCACCCCTCCACTTT; CDR3: CASSLGGGSYNSPLHF
V: TRBV11-2; size: -; length: 16; J: TRBJ2-1; D: TRBD2; DNA: TGTGCCAGCAGCTTATCGGCCCGGGAGGGCCATAATGAGCAGTTCTTC; CDR3: CASSLSAREGHNEQFF
V: TRBV10-3; size: -; length: 15; J: TRBJ2-7; D: -; DNA: TGTGCCATCAGCAAAAAACTAGAAGCCGACTACGAGCAGTACTTC; CDR3: CAISKKLEADYEQYF
V: TRBV5-1; size: few; length: 15; J: TRBJ2-7; D: TRBD1; DNA: TGCGCCAGCAGCTTGGAAGGGACAGTGTTCGACGAGCAGTACTTC; CDR3: CASSLEGTVFDEQYF
V: TRBV18; size: few; length: 14; J: TRBJ1-4; D: TRBD1; DNA: TGTGCCAGCTCTCACCGAGACAGGGACCCAAAACTGTTTTTT; CDR3: CASSHRDRDPKLFF
V: TRBV5-5; size: -; length: 14; J: TRBJ1-1; D: -; DNA: TGTGCCAGCAGCTCCCCTTGGGGTGACACTGAAGCTTTCTTT; CDR3: CASSSPWGDTEAFF
V: TRBV5-5; size: -; length: 16; J: TRBJ2-6; D: -; DNA: TGTGCCAGCAGCTCAGGAGGTCACTCAGGGGCCAACGTCCTGACTTTC; CDR3: CASSSGGHSGANVLTF
V: TRBV5-6; size: -; length: 18; J: TRBJ1-3; D: -; DNA: TGTGCCAGCAGCTTCTTGGCCCGGGGGGGCACTACAGGAAACACCATATATTTT; CDR3: CASSFLARGGTTGNTIYF
V: TRBV7-9; size: few; length: 14; J: TRBJ1-6; D: TRBD1; DNA: TGTGCCAGCAGTAACGGACAGGGAAGTTCACCCCTCCACTTT; CDR3: CASSNGQGSSPLHF
V: TRBV18; size: -; length: 14; J: TRBJ1-1; D: -; DNA: TGTGCCAGCTCATTCGACAGGATGAACACTGAAGCTTTCTTT; CDR3: CASSFDRMNTEAFF
V: TRBV29-1; size: -; length: 15; J: TRBJ1-2; D: TRBD1; DNA: TGCAGCGTGCGACCGTCACAGGGGGCTGTTTATGGCTACACCTTC; CDR3: CSVRPSQGAVYGYTF
V: TRBV27; size: medium-sized; length: 14; J: TRBJ1-3; D: -; DNA: TGTGCCAGCAGTTTGAGGTCCGGAGGAAACACCATATATTTT; CDR3: CASSLRSGGNTIYF
V: TRBV7-8; size: few; length: 16; J: TRBJ1-6; D: -; DNA: TGTGCCAGCAGCCCTGGGCCAAGCTCCTATAATTCACCCCTCCACTTT; CDR3: CASSPGPSSYNSPLHF
V: TRBV5-5; size: few; length: 14; J: TRBJ2-7; D: -; DNA: TGTGCCAGCAGCTTGCTGGGCAGGGCTGAAGAGCAGTACTTC; CDR3: CASSLLGRAEEQYF
V: TRBV7-3; size: -; length: 13; J: TRBJ1-1; D: -; DNA: TGTGCCAGCACCCCCGGAAGGGACACTGAAGCTTTCTTT; CDR3: CASTPGRDTEAFF
V: TRBV9; size: -; length: 15; J: TRBJ1-3; D: -; DNA: TGTGCCAGCAGTCCCGGCCTCTTCTCTGGAAACACCATATATTTT; CDR3: CASSPGLFSGNTIYF
V: TRBV2; size: medium-sized; length: 13; J: TRBJ1-2; D: -; DNA: TGTGCCAGCAGTCAGGCAGGTCTCGGTGGCTACACCTTC; CDR3: CASSQAGLGGYTF
V: TRBV2; size: -; length: 13; J: TRBJ1-5; D: -; DNA: TGTGCCAGCAGCTTGGGATGGGACCAGCCCCAGCATTTT; CDR3: CASSLGWDQPQHF
V: TRBV4-1; size: -; length: 14; J: TRBJ1-5; D: -; DNA: TGCGCCAGCAGCCAAGATCCGGGGTTAACGCCCCAGCATTTT; CDR3: CASSQDPGLTPQHF
V: TRBV5-8; size: -; length: 17; J: TRBJ1-1; D: -; DNA: TGTGCCAGCAGCTTGGACGAACACTGGCTCTACGGGACTGAAGCTTTCTTT; CDR3: CASSLDEHWLYGTEAFF
V: TRBV25-1; size: few; length: 11; J: TRBJ1-2; D: -; DNA: TGTGCCAGCAGTGAATTGGCTGGCTACACCTTC; CDR3: CASSELAGYTF
V: TRBV5-1; size: few; length: 14; J: TRBJ1-2; D: -; DNA: TGCGCCAGCAGCTTGGTTCGGGTGGACTATGGCTACACCTTC; CDR3: CASSLVRVDYGYTF
V: TRBV7-9; size: -; length: 16; J: TRBJ2-1; D: TRBD2; DNA: TGTGCCAGCAGCTTTTCCGGCGGGAGGGCCATTAATGAGCAGTTCTTC; CDR3: CASSFSGGRAINEQFF
V: TRBV2; size: -; length: 13; J: TRBJ1-1; D: -; DNA: TGTGCCAGCAGTTCCAGATTGGGGAGTGAAGCTTTCTTT; CDR3: CASSSRLGSEAFF
V: TRBV7-2; size: -; length: 16; J: TRBJ2-3; D: TRBD2; DNA: TGTGCCAGCAGCTTAATGCTAGCGGGGTACACAGATACGCAGTATTTT; CDR3: CASSLMLAGYTDTQYF
V: TRBV19; size: -; length: 16; J: TRBJ1-2; D: TRBD1; DNA: TGTGCCAGTAGTATCCAGGCGCAGGGGGCGGGGTATGGCTACACCTTC; CDR3: CASSIQAQGAGYGYTF
V: TRBV7-2; size: -; length: 14; J: TRBJ2-7; D: TRBD1; DNA: TGTGCCAGCAGCCAAGGGACAGGGGCCAACGAGCAGTACTTC; CDR3: CASSQGTGANEQYF
V: TRBV7-2; size: few; length: 15; J: TRBJ2-6; D: -; DNA: TGTGCCAGCAGCGTATCATTCTCTGGGGCCAACGTCCTGACTTTC; CDR3: CASSVSFSGANVLTF
V: TRBV27; size: -; length: 14; J: TRBJ1-1; D: -; DNA: TGTGCCAGCAGCTTAAATCACGGGGGGACTGAAGCTTTCTTT; CDR3: CASSLNHGGTEAFF
V: TRBV9; size: -; length: 15; J: TRBJ2-6; D: -; DNA: TGTGCCAGCAGCCGCGCGATGAGTGGGGCCAACGTCCTGACTTTC; CDR3: CASSRAMSGANVLTF
V: TRBV4-2; size: medium-sized; length: 16; J: TRBJ2-2; D: TRBD2; DNA: TGTGCCAGCAGCCAAGAAGGGACTAGTAACACCGGGGAGCTGTTTTTT; CDR3: CASSQEGTSNTGELFF
V: TRBV10-3; size: -; length: 15; J: TRBJ1-6; D: TRBD1; DNA: TGTGCCATCACCCGAGGACAGGGGGACAATTCACCCCTCCACTTT; CDR3: CAITRGQGDNSPLHF
V: TRBV5-8; size: -; length: 15; J: TRBJ2-2; D: -; DNA: TGTGCCAGAAGCTATGGGGTCCCCGGGACCGGGGAGCTGTTTTTT; CDR3: CARSYGVPGTGELFF
V: TRBV30; size: -; length: 15; J: TRBJ1-3; D: -; DNA: TGTGCCTGGAGTGTTGGCAGGGCGACCGGAAACACCATATATTTT; CDR3: CAWSVGRATGNTIYF
V: TRBV7-2; size: -; length: 14; J: TRBJ1-1; D: -; DNA: TGTGCCAGCAGCTCCCCTTGGGGTGACACTGAAGCTTTCTTT; CDR3: CASSSPWGDTEAFF
V: TRBV4-3; size: -; length: 13; J: TRBJ1-1; D: -; DNA: TGCGCCAGCAGCCATAGTGGCGAGGCTGAAGCTTTCTTT; CDR3: CASSHSGEAEAFF
V: TRBV10-3; size: -; length: 16; J: TRBJ1-5; D: -; DNA: TGTGCCATCAGTGAGTCAACAGGGCCGGCCAATCAGCCCCAGCATTTT; CDR3: CAISESTGPANQPQHF
V: TRBV5-4; size: -; length: 17; J: TRBJ1-4; D: TRBD1; DNA: TGTGCCAGCAGCCCGACGGGACAGGGTCGGGGAGGGGAAAAACTGTTTTTT; CDR3: CASSPTGQGRGGEKLFF
V: TRBV13; size: -; length: 17; J: TRBJ2-5; D: -; DNA: TGTGCCAGCAGCTCGTTCACAGGCTTTAGCGGCCAAGAGACCCAGTACTTC; CDR3: CASSSFTGFSGQETQYF
V: TRBV10-2; size: -; length: 13; J: TRBJ2-5; D: -; DNA: TGCGCCATTGGGTCACACGCCGGGGAGACCCAGTACTTC; CDR3: CAIGSHAGETQYF
V: TRBV4-3; size: -; length: 13; J: TRBJ2-7; D: -; DNA: TGCGCCAGCAGCCGACAGAGCTCCTACGAGCAGTACTTC; CDR3: CASSRQSSYEQYF
V: TRBV5-1; size: few; length: 14; J: TRBJ2-5; D: -; DNA: TGCGCCAGCAGCTTGTCAGGGCTAGAGGAGACCCAGTACTTC; CDR3: CASSLSGLEETQYF
V: TRBV6-5; size: -; length: 14; J: TRBJ2-7; D: -; DNA: TGTGCCAGCAGTTACTCGGAAGCTTTCTACGAGCAGTACTTC; CDR3: CASSYSEAFYEQYF
V: TRBV4-2; size: -; length: 14; J: TRBJ1-1; D: -; DNA: TGTGCCAGCAGCGTGGCGGGGGCTAACACTGAAGCTTTCTTT; CDR3: CASSVAGANTEAFF
V: TRBV5-1; size: -; length: 16; J: TRBJ2-3; D: TRBD2; DNA: TGCGCCAGCAGCTTGGTAGCGGGAGGGCCCCCAGATACGCAGTATTTT; CDR3: CASSLVAGGPPDTQYF
V: TRBV7-5; size: -; length: 16; J: TRBJ1-6; D: -; DNA: TGTGCCAGCAGCTCGTCCGGGACAGGACCTTATTCACCCCTCCACTTT; CDR3: CASSSSGTGPYSPLHF
V: TRBV10-3; size: -; length: 13; J: TRBJ1-4; D: -; DNA: TGCGCCAGCACCGGACATCTTAATGAAAAACTGTTTTTT; CDR3: CASTGHLNEKLFF
V: TRBV11-1; size: -; length: 15; J: TRBJ1-2; D: -; DNA: TGTGCCAGCAGCCCTCACCGCGGGGGGAGCTATGGCTACACCTTC; CDR3: CASSPHRGGSYGYTF
V: TRBV9; size: -; length: 12; J: TRBJ2-7; D: -; DNA: TGTGCCAGCAGCTTCGATGTAAGCGAGCAGTACTTC; CDR3: CASSFDVSEQYF
V: TRBV5-5; size: -; length: 13; J: TRBJ2-7; D: -; DNA: TGTGCCAGCAGCCGGGCAGGGGACTACGAGCAGTACTTC; CDR3: CASSRAGDYEQYF
V: TRBV4-2; size: -; length: 15; J: TRBJ1-5; D: TRBD1; DNA: TGTGCCAGCAGCTCCGGACAGGCCGGCGATCAGCCCCAGCATTTT; CDR3: CASSSGQAGDQPQHF